What follows is one T cell receptor (beta chain) and its context. Its antigen remains unidentified. Within one base of it there is no much larger clone, and no base qualities were kept. The germline V gene specifies SGDLS as CDR1 and YYNGEE as CDR2. From the cysteine up to the phenylalanine, the CDR3 has a length of 14 residues. The only DNA kept is the CDR3, 42 bases in frame from the first base. V ends up 0 bases short and J 4 bases short, with an unmatched junction base count of 2. The data were taken from a study of sequential checkpoint blockade in melanoma (dated by TCRdb to the late 2010s). About the full investigation: Patients were assigned by 1:1 randomization to either first-line nivolumab followed by ipilimumab (arm A) or ipilimumab followed by nivolumab (arm B). Both trial sequences were followed by maintenance nivolumab. General findings and caveats noted by the study authors: The response-prediction model combining TCR metrics and mutation burden needs validation in larger, independent patient cohorts.

The treatment or condition tag for this specimen amounts to: randomized to nivolumab then ipilimumab (arm A) or the reverse (arm B). Prior DNA-damaging chemotherapy had not been received by any trial patient. Thawed PBMCs were sorted on a FACS Aria II flow cytometer to isolate live CD3+CD8+ cells negative for CD19 and CD56. Samples came from patients with melanoma in CheckMate 064, a randomized, open-label phase II trial of sequential checkpoint blockade. Leukapheresis was used to collect peripheral blood mononuclear cells, which were then purified with Ficoll-Paque and frozen in human serum with about 9.3% DMSO. Immediately after sorting, the purity of sorted blood CD3+CD8+ cells was verified to be >95%, after which DNA was extracted. TCRbeta CDR3 regions were immunosequenced from genomic DNA with the immunoSEQ Assay. Before high-throughput sequencing, genomic DNA was amplified using bias-controlled multiplex PCR. As for how the authors treated the data: To quantify the absolute abundance of each unique TCRbeta CDR3 region, the sequences were collapsed and filtered. Clonality, defined as 1 minus Pielou's evenness, was calculated using productive rearrangements only. Clones with significantly greater frequencies in on-treatment versus baseline samples were identified using a previously published method. This is the immuneACCESS table as TCRdb keeps it, with only in-frame sequences that have V and J called. A part of the clones is gone; compared with another copy, unresolved V genes explain less than half, and the rest is unexplained. D and trimming come from the DNA, and the V and J calls and clone size come from that table. The sample data list approximately 12,000 clones, and approximately 76% of these were observed just once. The ten largest clones capture 50% to 55% of the sample.

The V and J segments used are TRBV9 and TRBJ2-5; 8 of the junction bases match TRBD2. Source: CD8+ T cells sorted from blood (inferred from file names), taken from a patient given nivolumab and ipilimumab in sequence. The clonotype comes from a human patient with melanoma. Some clones in this sample may be carry-over from other donors' samples. The CDR3: CASSVAGGPETQYF. Here is the DNA: TGTGCCAGCAGCGTAGCGGGGGGGCCAGAGACCCAGTACTTC.